Listed below are T cell receptor beta chains from one sample, sequenced in a study of blood T cell repertoires in COVID-19. Method: immunoSEQ multiplex PCR; TCRdb's copy keeps in-frame clones and lacks some. The sample includes roughly 150,000 clones, 76% of them seen just once. Sequenced: peripheral blood. The receptors derive from an elderly woman with acute or convalescent COVID-19. CDR3s include the opening cysteine and the closing phenylalanine or tryptophan. D genes are given only for firm matches. Part of the rows lack a size; the others show once, few, many or a class for expanded clones.

V gene,D gene,J gene,clone size,CDR3 protein,CDR3 DNA
TRBV5-1,NA,TRBJ2-3,NA,CASSLAWDTNSDTQYF,TGCGCCAGCAGCTTGGCCTGGGACACAAACTCAGATACGCAGTATTTT
TRBV7-2,TRBD1,TRBJ1-2,NA,CASSPTGTAPIGYTF,TGTGCCAGCAGCCCGACCGGGACAGCGCCCATTGGCTACACCTTC
TRBV5-1,TRBD2,TRBJ2-3,NA,CASSPEPGLTDTQYF,TGCGCCAGCAGCCCTGAACCGGGACTAACAGATACGCAGTATTTT
TRBV18,TRBD1,TRBJ1-5,few,CASSAQGAGNQPQHF,TGTGCCAGCTCAGCACAGGGGGCAGGCAATCAGCCCCAGCATTTT
TRBV30,TRBD1,TRBJ1-6,NA,CAYLLSGTGGESPLHF,TGTGCCTACTTACTTTCCGGGACAGGGGGCGAGTCACCCCTCCACTTT
TRBV7-9,NA,TRBJ2-7,few,CASSFRESSYEQYF,TGTGCCAGCAGCTTCCGGGAAAGCTCCTACGAGCAGTACTTC
TRBV2,TRBD1,TRBJ1-2,once,CASRGQNYGYTF,TGTGCCAGCAGGGGACAGAACTATGGCTACACCTTC
TRBV6-5,NA,TRBJ1-2,NA,CASSYYSQGGYGYTF,TGTGCCAGCAGTTACTACTCCCAGGGTGGTTATGGCTACACCTTC
TRBV30,TRBD1,TRBJ2-7,few,CAWDRGMGEQYF,TGTGCCTGGGACAGGGGAATGGGCGAGCAGTACTTC
TRBV3-1/TRBV3-2,TRBD2,TRBJ2-5,NA,CASSRLARVETQYF,TGTGCCAGCAGTCGACTAGCGCGGGTGGAGACCCAGTACTTC
TRBV30,NA,TRBJ1-4,few,CAWGQGGEKLFF,TGTGCCTGGGGGCAGGGAGGTGAAAAACTGTTTTTT
TRBV30,NA,TRBJ2-7,NA,CACGGGYSSYEQYF,TGTGCCTGCGGCGGTGGCTATAGCTCCTACGAGCAGTACTTC
TRBV6-5,NA,TRBJ1-5,NA,CASRREAIGNQPQHF,TGTGCCAGCAGGCGGGAGGCCATAGGAAATCAGCCCCAGCATTTT
TRBV11-2,NA,TRBJ2-2,NA,CASSLAGREGWAGELFF,TGTGCCAGCAGCTTAGCCGGCCGGGAAGGCTGGGCCGGGGAGCTGTTTTTT
TRBV5-6,NA,TRBJ1-2,NA,CASSLGEDGYTF,TGTGCCAGCAGCTTGGGGGAGGATGGCTACACCTTC
TRBV7-2,NA,TRBJ1-2,NA,CASSSIAGIYGYTF,TGTGCCAGCAGCTCCATCGCAGGGATATATGGCTACACCTTC
TRBV16,NA,TRBJ2-5,NA,CASSQFAEPQETQYF,TGTGCCAGCAGCCAATTTGCGGAACCTCAAGAGACCCAGTACTTC
TRBV5-1,TRBD2,TRBJ2-1,NA,CASSLTVAGGLGEQFF,TGCGCCAGCAGCTTGACGGTAGCGGGAGGGCTTGGGGAGCAGTTCTTC
TRBV12-3/TRBV12-4,NA,TRBJ1-2,once,CASTRHVNGYTF,TGTGCCAGCACCAGACACGTAAATGGCTACACCTTC
TRBV27,NA,TRBJ2-5,NA,CASSLFGGWAGVKETQYF,TGTGCCAGCAGTTTATTCGGGGGGTGGGCAGGGGTTAAGGAGACCCAGTACTTC
TRBV7-6,NA,TRBJ1-5,NA,CASSLVGFNQPQHF,TGTGCCAGCAGCTTAGTCGGGTTCAATCAGCCCCAGCATTTT
TRBV19,TRBD1,TRBJ2-7,NA,CVSSITTGQANSYEQYF,TGTGTCAGTAGTATCACGACCGGACAGGCGAACTCCTACGAGCAGTACTTC
TRBV7-8,NA,TRBJ1-2,NA,CASSLDRESYGYTF,TGTGCCAGCAGCTTAGACAGGGAAAGCTATGGCTACACCTTC
TRBV18,NA,TRBJ1-1,NA,CASSPREGTVYTEAFF,TGTGCCAGCTCACCACGGGAGGGCACCGTGTACACTGAAGCTTTCTTT
TRBV7-2,TRBD1,TRBJ2-1,NA,CASSLLTGGNEQFF,TGTGCCAGCAGCTTATTGACAGGGGGAAATGAGCAGTTCTTC
TRBV28,TRBD1,TRBJ1-3,few,CASSLDSDRGNTIYF,TGTGCCAGCAGTTTGGACTCGGACAGGGGAAACACCATATATTTT
TRBV30,NA,TRBJ1-3,NA,CAWNFKGSGNTIYF,TGTGCCTGGAATTTTAAGGGGTCTGGAAACACCATATATTTT
TRBV30,NA,TRBJ1-4,once,CAWRNYGGSEKLFF,TGTGCCTGGAGGAACTACGGGGGGAGTGAAAAACTGTTTTTT
TRBV5-1,NA,TRBJ1-1,few,CASSLESGVSKAFF,TGCGCCAGCAGCTTGGAATCTGGTGTCTCTAAAGCTTTCTTT
TRBV29-1,NA,TRBJ1-2,NA,CSVEDRWSYGYTF,TGCAGCGTTGAAGATCGCTGGAGCTATGGCTACACCTTC
TRBV11-2,TRBD1,TRBJ2-7,NA,CASSLVLTGQGGEQYF,TGTGCCAGCAGCTTAGTGCTGACGGGACAGGGGGGCGAGCAGTACTTC
TRBV2,NA,TRBJ1-5,once,CASSDWGGHQPQHF,TGTGCCAGCAGTGATTGGGGGGGGCATCAGCCCCAGCATTTT
TRBV6-2/TRBV6-3,TRBD2,TRBJ2-1,NA,CASSYEGLAGYSYNEQFF,TGTGCCAGCAGTTACGAGGGACTAGCGGGATACTCCTACAATGAGCAGTTCTTC
TRBV2,TRBD1,TRBJ2-2,NA,CASSQDRDTGELFF,TGTGCCAGCAGCCAGGACAGGGACACCGGGGAGCTGTTTTTT
TRBV14,NA,TRBJ1-1,NA,CASSPRQPSTEAFF,TGTGCCAGCAGCCCTAGACAGCCTAGCACTGAAGCTTTCTTT
TRBV6-6,NA,TRBJ1-4,NA,CASRYLGTHNEKLFF,TGTGCCAGCAGATATTTGGGCACCCATAATGAAAAACTGTTTTTT
TRBV6-6,TRBD2,TRBJ2-7,few,CASSYEASGSYEQYF,TGTGCCAGCAGTTACGAGGCTAGCGGAAGCTACGAGCAGTACTTC
TRBV3-1/TRBV3-2,TRBD1,TRBJ2-1,NA,CASSRTGNEQFF,TGTGCCAGCAGCCGGACAGGGAATGAGCAGTTCTTC
TRBV9,NA,TRBJ2-1,NA,CASSALIGGMLNEQFF,TGTGCCAGCAGCGCGCTCATAGGGGGTATGTTGAATGAGCAGTTCTTC
TRBV30,NA,TRBJ1-3,NA,CAWSVRRGTGLGNTIYF,TGTGCCTGGAGTGTACGTCGGGGGACCGGGCTTGGAAACACCATATATTTT
TRBV11-1,NA,TRBJ1-1,few,CASSSRGVGAEAFF,TGTGCCAGCAGCTCCCGCGGGGTGGGGGCTGAAGCTTTCTTT
TRBV2,NA,TRBJ1-6,NA,CASRTVSSNSPLHF,TGTGCCAGTCGGACAGTTTCGTCTAATTCACCCCTCCACTTT
TRBV5-6,NA,TRBJ1-3,NA,CASSSTAARNTIYF,TGTGCCAGCAGCTCCACAGCGGCAAGAAACACCATATATTTT
TRBV5-5,TRBD2,TRBJ2-1,NA,CASSISGRTLDNEQFF,TGTGCCAGCAGCATTAGCGGGAGGACTTTGGACAATGAGCAGTTCTTC
TRBV30,TRBD1,TRBJ1-2,few,CAWRETGRGNFAF,TGTGCCTGGAGGGAGACAGGGCGTGGAAACTTCGCCTTC
TRBV5-1,TRBD2,TRBJ2-3,NA,CASSLVPSGAGDTQYF,TGCGCCAGCAGCTTGGTTCCTAGCGGGGCTGGAGATACGCAGTATTTT
TRBV18,NA,TRBJ2-2,NA,CASSLDRSTGELFF,TGTGCCAGCTCGCTCGACAGGAGCACCGGGGAGCTGTTTTTT